This TCR beta chain was recovered during a study of cytomegalovirus exposure and HLA in healthy donors. The wider study: Earlier findings included some 120 million unique TCR beta sequences obtained from 150 million to 200 million T cells.

As concerns this clone: What it binds is unknown.

In the PCR, 60 Vbeta and 13 Jbeta primers were used. As handled by the study authors: About 12 million shared chains were among the 60 million to 80 million unique TCR beta chains that a later analysis counted. The assay was immunoSEQ multiplex PCR, and TCRdb's table has in-frame clones only and misses some. The V and J calls and clone size are taken from that table; D and trimming were inferred from the DNA. The sample has around 91,000 clones, roughly nine tenths seen once. General observations from the study: Beyond CMV serostatus, there was no information to go on about immune exposure. A highly shared variant cluster was judged a likely technical artifact.

Trimming at V came to 10 bases and at J to 0 bases, leaving 16 bases not matched to a gene. From germline, CDR1 is ENHRY and CDR2 SYGVKD. CDR3 size: 17 residues. This sequence originates from a man aged 30-40 years in good health and CMV-seropositive. The chain joins TRBV10-3 to TRBJ2-5; 8 bases agree with TRBD2. The sequencing input was PBMCs. The CDR3 DNA reads TGTGCCACCCGCCGGGCTAGCGGGCCAGTTTACCAAGAGACCCAGTACTTC. It codes for CATRRASGPVYQETQYF.